The 20 T cell receptor beta chains below come from one sample, sequenced in a study of STAT5B mutations in CD4+ large granular lymphocyte leukemia. The repertoire was sequenced with immunoSEQ multiplex PCR; TCRdb's copy has only in-frame clones and lacks some. The table records approximately 40,000 clones, roughly 83% of them present only once. The sample was CD4+ T cells from blood buffy coats. All receptors derive from a human donor in good health.

The chain is built from TRBV9 and TRBJ1-6, with D possibly being TRBD1 (6 bases). Germline V gene lookup returns CDR1 SGDLS and CDR2 YYNGEE. This CDR3 has 14 residues. V was clipped by 1 base and J by 6 bases, with 8 bases between them. DNA of the CDR3: TGTGCCAGCAGCGTAAGGACAGCTAATTCACCCCTCCACTTT. It specifies CASSVRTANSPLHF.

The chain recombines TRBV29-1 with TRBJ2-5, with 9 bases identical to TRBD1. This CDR3 has 13 residues. Germline trimming cut 4 bases from V and 5 bases from J; bases unmatched to any gene: 5. CDR1 is SQVTM, CDR2 ANQGSEA, per germline. CDR3 nucleotide sequence: TGCAGCGTTGCCGGGACAGGGCGGGAGACCCAGTACTTC. It encodes CSVAGTGRETQYF.

CDR3 residues: CASSPSAGANEQFF. The CDR3 bases are TGTGCCAGCAGTCCCTCAGCGGGAGCCAATGAGCAGTTCTTC. The chain couples TRBV27 to TRBJ2-1; 8 positions match TRBD2. CDR1 and CDR2 from the germline V gene are MNHEY and SMNVEV (reference sequence). This CDR3 region has 14 residues. Trimming removed 5 bases from V and 6 bases from J; junction bases left unmatched: 6.

This chain connects TRBV27 to TRBJ2-6; no definite D call. Between the trimmed V and J ends, which lost 2 bases and 2 bases, there was a span of 7 bases. The germline gives CDR1 MNHEY, CDR2 SMNVEV (reference sequence). The CDR3 has 15 amino acids. The CDR3 nucleotides are TGTGCCAGCAGTTTAATGGGGACTGGGGCCAACGTCCTGACTTTC. This sequence encodes CASSLMGTGANVLTF.

The chain carries TRBV2 and TRBJ2-2, with D hard to call. Deletions cut 7 bases from V and 0 bases from J, with 12 bases between. This CDR3 region has 15 residues. CDR1 and CDR2 from the germline V gene are SNHLY and FYNNEI. The CDR3 DNA sequence: TGTGCCAGCACACCGCTGGGCGCGAACACCGGGGAGCTGTTTTTT. It specifies CASTPLGANTGELFF.

The chain joins TRBV5-1 to TRBJ2-1; 10 nucleotides line up with TRBD2. This CDR3 is 15 amino acids long. The trim removed 3 bases at V and 6 bases at J, leaving 6 bases unmatched. Looked up from germline, CDR1 is SGHRS and CDR2 is YFSETQ. CDR3 sequence (DNA): TGCGCCAGCAGCTACCAAGCGGGGGGGCGCAATGAGCAGTTCTTC. Protein sequence: CASSYQAGGRNEQFF.

CDR3 sequence: CASSPGGNSGNTIYF. The CDR3, as DNA: TGTGCCAGCAGCCCGGGCGGGAACTCTGGAAACACCATATATTTT. The V and J genes are TRBV5-4 and TRBJ1-3; D remains unclear. The germline gives CDR1 SGHNT, CDR2 YYREEE (reference sequence). CDR3 length: 15 amino acids. V was pared by 4 bases and J by 0 bases, with 11 bases between.

The chain employs TRBV11-2 and TRBJ2-2; D not resolved. V lost 6 bases to trimming and J lost 1 base, with 18 bases between them. CDR3 length: 17 amino acids. Germline CDR1 SGHAT, CDR2 FQNNGV. The DNA for the CDR3 is TGTGCCAGCAGAAAAGGTGGGGTGGCAGAGAACACCGGGGAGCTGTTTTTT. Translating gives CASRKGGVAENTGELFF.

The genes are TRBV9 and TRBJ1-2, with unresolved D. CDR3 length equals 14 residues. The germline gives CDR1 SGDLS, CDR2 YYNGEE. V dropped 2 bases and J dropped 4 bases, with 12 bases sitting between them. The DNA for the CDR3 is TGTGCCAGCAGCGTGGACCCGGAGGGCTATGGCTACACCTTC. Translating gives CASSVDPEGYGYTF. The variable domain in full, with the rest retrieved from reference TRBV9 and TRBJ1-2, is DSGVTQTPKHLITATGQRVTLRCSPRSGDLSVYWYQQSLDQGLQFLIQYYNGEERAKGNILERFSAQQFPDLHSELNLSSLELGDSALYFCASSVDPEGYGYTFGSGTRLTVV.

J is TRBJ2-7 and V is TRBV11-3, with 7 bases lining up with TRBD1. CDR1 is SGHNT, CDR2 YENEEA, per germline. J lost 8 bases, V lost 5 bases, and 9 bases had no gene match. This CDR3 region has 13 residues. CDR3 amino acids: CASSIGTDSQQYF. In DNA, the CDR3 is TGTGCCAGCAGCATTGGGACAGATTCGCAGCAGTACTTC.

This chain uses TRBV29-1 with TRBJ2-2, with TRBD2 matching over 8 bases. V trimming: 4 bases; J trimming: 2 bases; junction bases outside the gene matches: 3. The CDR3 is 14 residues long. Germline CDR1 is SQVTM and CDR2 is ANQGSEA. The chain's CDR3 is CSVAGGPNTGELFF. The DNA for the CDR3 is TGCAGCGTTGCGGGAGGGCCTAACACCGGGGAGCTGTTTTTT.

The chain uses TRBV9 and TRBJ1-2; D unclear. Trimming removed 4 bases at V and 0 bases at J, with 7 bases between. Germline assignment: CDR1 SGDLS and CDR2 YYNGEE. This CDR3 is 13 amino acids long. DNA for the CDR3: TGTGCCAGCAGCTCCCCCCCTAACTATGGCTACACCTTC. Translated: CASSSPPNYGYTF.

The chain uses TRBV18 and TRBJ2-7; 7 bases line up with TRBD2. This CDR3 region has 15 residues. Germline V CDR1 and CDR2: KGHSH, LQKENI. The junction had 7 bases not matched to a gene; V was cut back by 5 bases and J by 0 bases. The DNA of the CDR3 is TGTGCCAGCTCAGAACAGCGGGGCTACTCCTACGAGCAGTACTTC. Amino acid sequence: CASSEQRGYSYEQYF. Using reference TRBV18 and TRBJ2-7 for the parts outside the CDR3, the full variable domain is NAGVMQNPRHLVRRRGQEARLRCSPMKGHSHVYWYRQLPEEGLKFMVYLQKENIIDESGMPKERFSAEFPKEGPSILRIQQVVRGDSAAYFCASSEQRGYSYEQYFGPGTRLTVT.

This chain links TRBV9 with TRBJ2-3, with TRBD2 matching over 7 bases. Germline V lookup: CDR1 SGDLS, CDR2 YYNGEE. The CDR3 covers 19 residues. V lost 0 bases to trimming and J lost 1 base; unmatched junction nucleotides: 14. The CDR3 reads CASSVGSGSSSIGTDTQYF. For the CDR3, the DNA is TGTGCCAGCAGCGTAGGTAGCGGGTCGTCTAGTATTGGCACAGATACGCAGTATTTT.

The chain employs TRBV10-3 and TRBJ1-5; D unclear. Germline CDR1 reads ENHRY; CDR2 reads SYGVKD. The ends were cut back, 6 bases at V and 6 bases at J, with 12 bases in the middle. CDR3 length: 13 amino acids. The DNA for the CDR3 is TGTGCCATCAGGGCCTTCGAAGCTCAGCCCCAGCATTTT. This gives the protein CAIRAFEAQPQHF.

The chain joins TRBV27 to TRBJ1-2; D call uncertain. Germline CDR1 is MNHEY and CDR2 is SMNVEV (reference sequence). V lost 0 bases and J 4 bases, leaving 15 bases between the germline ends. The CDR3 covers 16 residues. CDR3 loop: CASSLSVGRTAYGYTF. For the CDR3, the DNA is TGTGCCAGCAGTTTATCGGTGGGCAGAACTGCCTATGGCTACACCTTC.

This clone was detected only once. This rearrangement joins TRBV30 to TRBJ2-3, with D possibly TRBD2 on 5 matching bases. CDR1 and CDR2 from the germline V gene are GTSNPN and SVGIG (reference sequence). The CDR3 is 13 amino acids. Trimming took off 4 bases at V and 0 bases at J, with 8 bases between the two ends. CDR3 residues: CAWTERSTDTQYF. The CDR3 DNA is TGTGCCTGGACTGAGCGGAGCACAGATACGCAGTATTTT.

This chain links TRBV4-3 with TRBJ2-2, with TRBD1 as a possible D gene (6 bases). CDR3 length equals 16 residues. Trimming stripped 5 bases from V and 3 bases from J, with 16 bases between. Germline V gene sequence: CDR1 LGHNA, CDR2 YSLEER. The CDR3 region has the DNA TGCGCCAGCAGCGATCGATGGGACACTTACACCGGGGAGCTGTTTTTT. Its protein is CASSDRWDTYTGELFF.

J is TRBJ2-1 and V is TRBV10-3; D gene ambiguous. V was shortened by 4 bases and J by 7 bases, with 11 bases between the two germline ends. The V gene's germline CDR1 is ENHRY and CDR2 SYGVKD. This CDR3 has 13 residues. CDR3 DNA: TGTGCCATCAGTGCTCCCCAAAGGAATGAGCAGTTCTTC. Translation: CAISAPQRNEQFF.

V is TRBV5-1 and J is TRBJ1-1; D uncertain. CDR1 is SGHRS, CDR2 YFSETQ, per germline. V was cut by 1 base and J by 2 bases, with 3 bases left in between. This CDR3 is built from 12 residues. For the CDR3, the DNA is TGCGCCAGCAGCTTGATAAACACTGAAGCTTTCTTT. It codes for CASSLINTEAFF.